These 13 T cell receptor beta chains were sequenced from one sample in a study of cytotoxic CD8 clonotypes in ibrutinib-treated CLL. Repertoires were generated with immunoSEQ multiplex PCR, while TCRdb's copy carries only in-frame clones and drops some. This repertoire shows approximately 12,000 clones, around 68% found once; its top ten account for about 25%. The sequenced sample was PBMCs, obtained before ibrutinib treatment. These receptors all come from a human donor with chronic lymphocytic leukemia.

In DNA, the CDR3 is TGTGCCAGCAGCCGCGACGGGTCCGGGGAGCTGTTTTTT. Protein: CASSRDGSGELFF. The chain employs TRBV7-6 and TRBJ2-2; D is unclear. Germline assignment: CDR1 SGHVS and CDR2 FNYEAQ. The CDR3 is made up of 13 amino acids. The germline V and J ends were trimmed by 5 bases and 6 bases, with 10 bases remaining between them.

This clone was observed a few times. The rearrangement uses TRBV4-3 and TRBJ1-3; the D is unclear. This CDR3 has 13 amino acids. Germline assignment: CDR1 LGHNA and CDR2 YSLEER. The ends were cut back, 3 bases at V and 2 bases at J, with 5 bases in the middle. CDR3 residues: CASSQNTGNTIYF. The CDR3 nucleotides read TGCGCCAGCAGCCAGAACACTGGAAACACCATATATTTT.

A few counts support this clone. The CDR3 loop reads CACRAGLTGYTF. In nucleotides, the CDR3 is TGTGCCTGTCGCGCAGGCCTTACTGGCTACACCTTC. The chain joins TRBV2 to TRBJ1-2; D uncertain. The germline V and J ends were trimmed by 11 bases and 7 bases, with 17 bases remaining between them. This CDR3 has 12 residues. CDR1 and CDR2 (germline): SNHLY, FYNNEI.

The V gene is TRBV28, the J gene TRBJ2-7; D is possibly TRBD1 or TRBD2 (7 bases each). This CDR3 is built from 15 residues. In germline, CDR1 is MDHEN, CDR2 SYDVKM. V lost 2 bases, J lost 3 bases, and 14 bases lay in between. CDR3 nucleotide sequence: TGTGCCAGCAGTTTAGGGGGGGCAGGGGGCTACGAGCAGTACTTC. Residues: CASSLGGAGGYEQYF. Variable domain in full (rest from reference TRBV28 and TRBJ2-7): DVKVTQSSRYLVKRTGEKVFLECVQDMDHENMFWYRQDPGLGLRLIYFSYDVKMKEKGDIPEGYSVSREKKERFSLILESASTNQTSMYLCASSLGGAGGYEQYFGPGTRLTVT.

The V gene is TRBV7-6, the J gene TRBJ2-7; D not resolved. The CDR3 runs 12 residues. Trimming left V 4 bases short and J 3 bases short, with 7 bases between. Per germline, CDR1 SGHVS and CDR2 FNYEAQ. CDR3 nucleotides: TGTGCCAGCAGCTCCGGAAACTACGAGCAGTACTTC. It specifies CASSSGNYEQYF.

The chain recombines TRBV7-2 with TRBJ2-5; the match to TRBD2 covers 13 bases. Trimming took 5 bases from V and 6 from J; bases not matched to a gene: 9. Germline values: CDR1 SGHTA, CDR2 FQGNSA. The CDR3 is 16 amino acids. The CDR3 protein is CASSPLLAGGVQTQYF. The CDR3 DNA reads TGTGCCAGCAGCCCACTACTAGCGGGGGGGGTCCAGACCCAGTACTTC.

The CDR3 sequence: CASSPQGGVMNTEAFF. The CDR3, as DNA: TGTGCCAGTAGCCCACAAGGGGGTGTGATGAACACTGAAGCTTTCTTT. The V gene is TRBV19, the J gene TRBJ1-1; TRBD1 is a possible D gene (6 bases). The germline V gene has CDR1 LNHDA and CDR2 SQIVND (reference sequence). V lost 6 bases and J lost 0, with 17 bases in between. There are 16 residues in the CDR3.

The genes are TRBV7-9 and TRBJ1-1, with no clear D. The germline V and J ends were trimmed by 5 bases and 3 bases, with 4 bases remaining between them. CDR1 is SEHNR, CDR2 FQNEAQ, per germline (reference sequence). This CDR3 has 11 amino acids. This CDR3 is CASSPDTEAFF. CDR3 DNA sequence: TGTGCCAGCAGCCCTGACACTGAAGCTTTCTTT.

This chain links TRBV6-6 with TRBJ1-5; D gene unclear. Germline assignment: CDR1 MNHNY and CDR2 SVGAGI (reference sequence). The CDR3 spans 13 residues. V lost 6 bases to trimming and J lost 7 bases, with 13 bases between them. CDR3 protein: CASRQTKVQPQHF. The CDR3, as DNA: TGTGCCAGCAGACAAACGAAGGTACAGCCCCAGCATTTT.

The chain uses TRBV4-3 and TRBJ1-4, with 8 bases that match TRBD1. The V segment lost 0 bases and the J segment 2 bases; nucleotides outside the gene matches: 5. The CDR3 sequence is 17 residues long. Germline values: CDR1 LGHNA, CDR2 YSLEER. The CDR3 here is CASSQDQGARTNEKLFF. DNA for the CDR3: TGCGCCAGCAGCCAAGATCAGGGGGCGCGGACTAATGAAAAACTGTTTTTT.

The rearrangement joins TRBV27 to TRBJ2-2, with D tentatively TRBD1 or TRBD2 (5 bases each). This CDR3 has 17 amino acids. Germline values: CDR1 MNHEY, CDR2 SMNVEV (reference sequence). V lost 4 bases and J lost 5, with 20 bases in between. The CDR3, as DNA: TGTGCCAGCAGTTCGGTGTGGGGGAGTCGGCAAACCGGGGAGCTGTTTTTT. This codes for CASSSVWGSRQTGELFF.

V is TRBV7-2 and J is TRBJ2-2; the D gene is possibly TRBD2 (7 bases). Germline assignment: CDR1 SGHTA and CDR2 FQGNSA. Trimming stripped 4 bases from V and 5 bases from J, with 20 bases between. The CDR3 consists of 17 residues. The CDR3 nucleotides read TGTGCCAGCAGCTCATCCCTTTTGGGGGGGCGGACCGGGGAGCTGTTTTTT. Protein product: CASSSSLLGGRTGELFF.

The chain combines TRBV19 with TRBJ2-7; D not resolved. In germline, CDR1 is LNHDA, CDR2 SQIVND (reference sequence). V lost 1 base and J lost 2, with 12 bases in between. The CDR3 totals 15 residues. CDR3 loop: CASSIVGQATYEQYF. The CDR3 nucleotides are TGTGCCAGTAGTATAGTCGGGCAGGCTACCTACGAGCAGTACTTC. The whole variable domain, filled in from reference TRBV19 and TRBJ2-7, reads DGGITQSPKYLFRKEGQNVTLSCEQNLNHDAMYWYRQDPGQGLRLIYYSQIVNDFQKGDIAEGYSVSREKKESFPLTVTSAQKNPTAFYLCASSIVGQATYEQYFGPGTRLTVT.